Each of the 29 T cell receptor beta chains below was sequenced from the same sample in a study of naive and memory T cell subsets (dated by TCRdb to about 2017). Library creation used UMI-ligation and nested PCR. Sequencing took place on an Illumina MiSeq. An equimolar mix of two oligonucleotides covering both TRBC1 and TRBC2 was used as the beta constant-region primer. The raw public reads went through TCRdb reprocessing: fastp at Q25, MiXCR clone calling, in-frame beta chains kept. Rows merge per CDR3 protein into single entries with the most common DNA and genes. In this sample the table shows tens of thousands of distinct CDR3 sequences, about an eighth of which occur a single time. Around 20% of the sample rests with the top ten. Sequenced material: effector memory CD4+ T cells from blood. The sample's cell subset or site label, decoded: effector memory, CD45RA- CD27-. Every receptor here comes from a human donor in good health.

Concerning this clonotype itself: This could be a read error, since a much larger clone is one nucleotide away. This chain joins TRBV14 and TRBJ2-5; D gene uncertain. Looked up from germline, CDR1 is SGHDN and CDR2 is FVKESK. Trimming shortened V by 6 bases and J by 4 bases, and 21 bases separated the two germline ends. The length of the CDR3 is 16 residues. This chain's CDR3 is CASRPVGLASGETQYF. As DNA, the CDR3 is TGTGCCAGCAGACCCGTCGGGTTGGCGAGTGGAGAGACCCAGTACTTC.

The chain is built from TRBV29-1 and TRBJ2-2, with 8 bases identical to TRBD1. The germline gives CDR1 SQVTM, CDR2 ANQGSEA. The CDR3 contains 13 residues. Trimming cost V 7 bases and J 4 bases; bases outside gene matches: 5. CDR3 sequence reads: CSARTGSTGELFF. CDR3 in DNA: TGCAGCGCTCGGACAGGGTCCACCGGGGAGCTGTTTTTT.

The sample holds a few counts of this clonotype. The chain couples TRBV2 to TRBJ1-4, with 11 bases fitting TRBD1. The CDR3 has 16 residues. Germline values: CDR1 SNHLY, CDR2 FYNNEI. V was clipped by 6 bases and J by 3 bases; unmatched bases: 6. The CDR3: CASSGWTGGSNEKLFF. CDR3 nucleotide sequence: TGTGCCAGCAGCGGCTGGACAGGGGGCTCTAATGAAAAACTGTTTTTT.

This clonotype was counted between two and nine times. The J gene is TRBJ1-1, the V gene TRBV20-1; D is ambiguous. V was shortened by 4 bases and J by 1 base, with 16 bases between the two germline ends. This CDR3 has 15 amino acids. From germline, CDR1 is DFQATT and CDR2 SNEGSKA (reference sequence). CDR3 amino acids: CSAIDISDTNTEAFF. The CDR3, as DNA: TGCAGTGCTATCGACATAAGTGATACGAACACTGAAGCTTTCTTT.

This clonotype has more than one count but fewer than ten. The chain recombines TRBV6-2 or TRBV6-3 with TRBJ1-5, with 11 bases that match TRBD1. The CDR3 spans 16 residues. The germline CDR1 and CDR2 sequences are MNHEY and SVGEGT. After removal of 6 bases from V and 3 bases from J, the junction contained 7 bases not matched to a gene. The CDR3 bases are TGTGCCAGCAGCCCCGGGACAGGGGGAAACAATCAGCCCCAGCATTTT. Translated: CASSPGTGGNNQPQHF.

This clonotype was recorded many times. The chain combines TRBV5-1 with TRBJ2-5; 7 nucleotides line up with TRBD1. Germline CDR1 SGHRS, CDR2 YFSETQ. The V gene end was trimmed by 0 bases and the J gene end by 5 bases; junction bases not matched to a gene: 7. The CDR3 runs to 15 residues. CDR3 in amino acids: CASSLVAGGAETQYF. CDR3 DNA sequence: TGCGCCAGCAGCTTGGTGGCAGGGGGAGCGGAGACCCAGTACTTC.

This clonotype has ten or more counts. The gene calls are TRBV10-3 and TRBJ2-3; no clear D gene. CDR1 and CDR2 (germline): ENHRY, SYGVKD. Trimming shortened V by 0 bases and J by 3 bases, and 13 bases separated the two germline ends. The CDR3 consists of 16 residues. CDR3 sequence reads: CAISESSSQFTDTQYF. The CDR3 region has the DNA TGTGCCATCAGTGAGTCGTCCTCACAGTTTACAGATACGCAGTATTTT.

A few counts support this clonotype. The CDR3 region is CAWSERAEAFF. The CDR3 nucleotides read TGTGCCTGGAGTGAGCGGGCCGAAGCTTTCTTT. The chain links TRBV30 to TRBJ1-1, with no clear D. CDR1 and CDR2 from the germline V gene are GTSNPN and SVGIG (reference sequence). The CDR3 extends over 11 amino acids. Trimming took 1 base from V and 8 from J, leaving 8 bases between them.

In regard to this clonotype: Since a much larger clone is just one base distant, this may be a read error. V gene TRBV11-2 combines with J gene TRBJ2-1; the D gene could be TRBD1 or TRBD2 (5 bases each). The CDR3 extends over 14 amino acids. V was pared by 7 bases and J by 4 bases, with 14 bases between. Per germline, CDR1 SGHAT and CDR2 FQNNGV. The CDR3 here is CASTPQGAYNEQFF. The CDR3 DNA sequence: TGTGCCAGCACCCCCCAGGGAGCTTACAATGAGCAGTTCTTC.

The sample holds a few counts of this clonotype. The J gene is TRBJ2-1, the V gene TRBV29-1; 12 nucleotides align to TRBD2. Germline V CDR1 and CDR2: SQVTM, ANQGSEA. This CDR3 spans 18 amino acids. With V trimmed by 6 bases and J by 0 bases, 12 bases remained unmatched. The CDR3, as DNA: TGCAGCGTCCCTATGACTAGCGGGAGAGGGAGCTCCTACAATGAGCAGTTCTTC. Translated, it gives CSVPMTSGRGSSYNEQFF.

There are a few counts of this clonotype. The chain is built from TRBV7-3 and TRBJ1-1; D uncertain. This CDR3 is 14 amino acids long. Germline CDR1 is SGHTA and CDR2 is FQGTGA. Trimming removed 5 bases at V and 2 bases at J, with 12 bases between. The CDR3 is CASSPHSGNTEAFF. In nucleotides, the CDR3 is TGTGCCAGCAGCCCACACAGCGGAAACACTGAAGCTTTCTTT.

The chain has TRBV12-3 or TRBV12-4 and TRBJ2-5, with 7 nucleotides matching TRBD2. V lost 5 bases and J lost 10; bases outside the gene matches: 16. This CDR3 is built from 15 residues. The CDR3 DNA is TGTGCCAGCAGTCTTCTCGGAGGGGCGGGAGTAGGCCAGTACTTC. It yields the protein CASSLLGGAGVGQYF.

This clonotype came up a few times. This rearrangement joins TRBV7-9 to TRBJ2-2, with 10 bases matching TRBD2. This CDR3 contains 18 residues. The V segment lost 5 bases and the J segment 0 bases; nucleotides outside the gene matches: 9. Germline V CDR1 and CDR2: SEHNR, FQNEAQ (reference sequence). As DNA, the CDR3 is TGTGCCAGCAGCCCAAATAGCGGGAGGTCCGCGAACACCGGGGAGCTGTTTTTT. This codes for CASSPNSGRSANTGELFF.

This clonotype was counted many times. Its ends do not fully match the called genes, so a read error is possible. This chain connects TRBV7-2 to TRBJ2-7; 15 positions agree with TRBD2. CDR1 and CDR2 (germline): SGHTA, FQGNSA. CDR3 length: 14 residues. This chain's CDR3 is CASSLGTSGREGHF. The CDR3 DNA follows: TGTGCCAGCAGCTTAGGGACTAGCGGGAGGGAGGGGCACTTC. The entire variable domain, with the rest obtained from reference TRBV7-2 and TRBJ2-7, is as follows: GAGVSQSPSNKVTEKGKDVELRCDPISGHTALYWYRQSLGQGLEFLIYFQGNSAPDKSGLPSDRFSAERTGGSVSTLTIQRTQQEDSAVYLCASSLGTSGREGHFGPGTRLTVT.

This clonotype was detected only a few times. The rearrangement joins TRBV9 to TRBJ2-2; the D call may be TRBD1 or TRBD2 (6 bases each). The V end lost 4 bases, the J end lost 1 base, and 14 bases lay between the germline ends. The CDR3 is 16 residues long. CDR1 is SGDLS and CDR2 is YYNGEE in the germline V gene. CDR3 in amino acids: CASSPRGRENTGELFF. CDR3 sequence (DNA): TGTGCCAGCAGCCCCCGGGGGCGGGAGAACACCGGGGAGCTGTTTTTT.

J is TRBJ2-5 and V is TRBV19, with D possibly matching TRBD1 (5 bases). The CDR3 has 13 amino acids. Germline loops: CDR1 LNHDA, CDR2 SQIVND (reference sequence). V dropped 5 bases and J dropped 2 bases, with 9 bases sitting between them. CDR3 bases: TGTGCCAGTAGTTCGAGACAGCAAGAGACCCAGTACTTC. It specifies CASSSRQQETQYF.

This clonotype was seen ten or more times. The chain links TRBV2 to TRBJ2-2, with D perhaps matching TRBD2 (5 bases). The V end lost 2 bases, the J end lost 7 bases, and 11 bases lay between the germline ends. The germline gives CDR1 SNHLY, CDR2 FYNNEI. The CDR3 has 14 amino acids. The CDR3: CASSELEARGELFF. For the CDR3, the DNA is TGTGCCAGCAGTGAATTGGAGGCGCGCGGGGAGCTGTTTTTT.

The chain recombines TRBV15 with TRBJ2-6; the D gene is possibly TRBD1 (5 bases). Per germline, CDR1 LNHNV and CDR2 YYDKDF (reference sequence). The CDR3 extends over 14 amino acids. V was trimmed by 9 bases and J by 4 bases, leaving 13 bases between them. The CDR3 region has the DNA TGTGCCACATCGTGGGGCTCGGGGGCCAACGTCCTGACTTTC. It is translated as CATSWGSGANVLTF.

The chain is built from TRBV4-1 and TRBJ2-5; D is unclear. There are 15 residues in the CDR3. Between the trimmed V and J ends, which lost 4 bases and 3 bases, there was a span of 15 bases. The germline V gene encodes CDR1 MGHRA and CDR2 YSYEKL. CDR3 region: CASSRRRLNEETQYF. In DNA, the CDR3 is TGCGCCAGCAGCCGTCGAAGGCTGAACGAAGAGACCCAGTACTTC.

The chain has TRBV6-5 and TRBJ2-7, with TRBD1 matching over 7 bases. Germline CDR1 MNHEY, CDR2 SVGAGI. V shed 8 bases and J 3 bases; nucleotides not matched to a gene: 13. The CDR3 contains 15 residues. CDR3 loop: CASSREGAGNYEQYF. The CDR3 nucleotides are TGTGCCAGCTCCCGAGAGGGGGCAGGGAACTACGAGCAGTACTTC.

This clonotype has only a few counts. The chain carries TRBV30 and TRBJ1-3, with D unclear. The CDR3 totals 16 residues. The germline V gene encodes CDR1 GTSNPN and CDR2 SVGIG (reference sequence). The germline V and J ends were trimmed by 1 base and 0 bases, with 13 bases remaining between them. CDR3 nucleotides: TGTGCCTGGAGTGACCCCAGGATCCTCTCTGGAAACACCATATATTTT. Amino acid sequence: CAWSDPRILSGNTIYF.

This clonotype was seen many times. The chain has TRBV27 and TRBJ1-2, with D hard to call. Between the trimmed V and J ends, which lost 2 bases and 4 bases, there was a span of 14 bases. This CDR3 comprises 15 residues. Germline V gene data show CDR1 as MNHEY and CDR2 as SMNVEV (reference sequence). The CDR3 sequence is CASSLKGIEGYGYTF. The CDR3 DNA follows: TGTGCCAGCAGTTTAAAGGGAATTGAAGGCTATGGCTACACCTTC.

This clonotype has a handful of counts. V and J are TRBV29-1 and TRBJ2-1, with a tentative D call TRBD2 (6 bases). The V end lost 4 bases, the J end lost 9 bases, and 19 bases lay between the germline ends. The CDR3 runs to 14 residues. The V gene's germline CDR1 is SQVTM and CDR2 ANQGSEA. CDR3 nucleotides: TGCAGCGTTGTCGGGGGAAGCAGGGCCTCTGAGCAGTTCTTC. Protein sequence: CSVVGGSRASEQFF.

By share, this clonotype counts as medium-sized. The rearrangement uses TRBV20-1 and TRBJ2-2; D is ambiguous. V was cut by 6 bases and J by 3 bases, with 11 bases left in between. The CDR3 sequence is 13 residues long. The V gene's germline CDR1 is DFQATT and CDR2 SNEGSKA (reference sequence). The CDR3 DNA sequence: TGCAGTGCCCCTTCTTCGGACACCGGGGAGCTGTTTTTT. It yields the protein CSAPSSDTGELFF.

This clonotype was seen more than once but under ten times. This chain connects TRBV20-1 to TRBJ2-5, with D perhaps matching TRBD1 or TRBD2 (5 bases each). Trimming left V 6 bases short and J 5 bases short, with 16 bases between. Germline-derived CDR1 and CDR2 are DFQATT and SNEGSKA (reference sequence). This CDR3 comprises 13 residues. The CDR3 sequence is CSATRGRGETQYF. As DNA, the CDR3 is TGCAGTGCAACCCGGGGACGTGGGGAGACCCAGTACTTC.

This clonotype was seen ten or more times. This chain joins TRBV30 and TRBJ1-2; 7 bases agree with TRBD1. The CDR3 totals 13 residues. The V gene's germline CDR1 is GTSNPN and CDR2 SVGIG (reference sequence). V was clipped by 2 bases and J by 6 bases; unmatched bases: 6. The CDR3 DNA is TGTGCCTGGAGTCGGCAGGGGGTAAATGGCTACACCTTC. It codes for CAWSRQGVNGYTF. Full variable domain (rest looked up from reference TRBV30 and TRBJ1-2): SQTIHQWPATLVQPVGSPLSLECTVEGTSNPNLYWYRQAAGRGLQLLFYSVGIGQISSEVPQNLSASRPQDRQFILSSKKLLLSDSGFYLCAWSRQGVNGYTFGSGTRLTVV.

Only a few counts were recorded for this clonotype. The chain uses TRBV12-5 and TRBJ2-1; D unclear. In germline, CDR1 is LGHNT, CDR2 FRNRAP. This CDR3 is 13 amino acids long. Trimming took off 2 bases at V and 8 bases at J, with 10 bases between the two ends. This CDR3 is CASGLSNRDEQFF. CDR3 sequence (DNA): TGTGCTAGTGGTTTGTCAAATCGGGATGAGCAGTTCTTC.

This clonotype came up many times. This CDR3 reads CASKPGHSYEQYF. The CDR3 DNA reads TGTGCCAGCAAGCCGGGTCACTCCTACGAGCAGTACTTC. J is TRBJ2-7 and V is TRBV6-5, with D unresolved. V was pared by 7 bases and J by 0 bases, with 10 bases between. This CDR3 comprises 13 residues. Germline V lookup: CDR1 MNHEY, CDR2 SVGAGI.

V is TRBV19 and J is TRBJ2-1; D not resolved. CDR1 LNHDA and CDR2 SQIVND come from the germline V gene (reference sequence). V lost 5 bases and J lost 1, with 12 bases in between. The CDR3 has 15 residues. CDR3 protein: CASSVRFQSYNEQFF. The CDR3 DNA is TGTGCCAGTAGTGTGCGATTTCAGTCCTACAATGAGCAGTTCTTC.